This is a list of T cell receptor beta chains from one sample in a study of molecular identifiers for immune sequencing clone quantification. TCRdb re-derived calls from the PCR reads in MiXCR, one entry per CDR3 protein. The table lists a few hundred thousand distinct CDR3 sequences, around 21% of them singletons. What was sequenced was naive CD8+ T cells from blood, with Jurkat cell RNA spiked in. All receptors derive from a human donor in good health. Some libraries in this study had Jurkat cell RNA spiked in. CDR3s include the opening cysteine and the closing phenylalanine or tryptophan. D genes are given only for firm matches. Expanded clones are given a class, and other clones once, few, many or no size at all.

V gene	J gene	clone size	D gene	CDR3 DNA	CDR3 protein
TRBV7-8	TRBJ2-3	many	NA	TGTGCCAGCAGCTTAAAGCTCGACTGGAGGCCGTCCGATACGCAGTATTTT	CASSLKLDWRPSDTQYF
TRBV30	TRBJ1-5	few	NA	TGTGCCTGGAGTGTATTCGGTCAGGGCAATCAGCCCCAGCATTTT	CAWSVFGQGNQPQHF
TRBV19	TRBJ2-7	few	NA	TGTGCCACCAGGACCGCTTTAGAGCAGTACTTC	CATRTALEQYF
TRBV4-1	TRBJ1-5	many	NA	TGCGCCAGCAGCCAGTGGATACGAGGAGGTGGCAATCAGCCCCAGCATTTT	CASSQWIRGGGNQPQHF
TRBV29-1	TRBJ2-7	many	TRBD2	TGCAGCGTAGCGAGCGGGAGCCTCTACGAGCAGTACTTC	CSVASGSLYEQYF
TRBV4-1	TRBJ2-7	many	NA	TGCGCCAGCAGCCCCTCGAGGCCGTCCAACGAGCAGTACTTC	CASSPSRPSNEQYF
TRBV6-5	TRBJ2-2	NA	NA	TGTGCCAGCAGTTATGGGAGTCGGGGGCTGGACACCGGGGAGCTGTTTTTT	CASSYGSRGLDTGELFF
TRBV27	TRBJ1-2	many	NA	TGTGCCAGCAGTCCCGATAGTTATAGCAGGGGCTGGTATGGCTACACCTTC	CASSPDSYSRGWYGYTF
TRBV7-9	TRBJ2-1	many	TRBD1	TGTGCCAGCAGCTTTACGGACAGGGTATACAATGAGCAGTTCTTC	CASSFTDRVYNEQFF
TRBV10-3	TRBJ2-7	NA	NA	TGTGCCATCAGTGAGTCGTGGGACCAGGGCGAGCAGTACTTC	CAISESWDQGEQYF
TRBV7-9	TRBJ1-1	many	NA	TGTGCCAGCAGCCTCGTTTCCCTGATGAACACTGAAGCTTTCTTT	CASSLVSLMNTEAFF
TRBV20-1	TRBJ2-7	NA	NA	TGCAGTGCTCCGACTAGCAGGGGGGCCCCTAGCTACGAGCAGTACTTC	CSAPTSRGAPSYEQYF
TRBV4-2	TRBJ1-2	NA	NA	TGTGCCAGCAGCCAATTATTAACGGTAGCTAACTATGGCTACACCTTC	CASSQLLTVANYGYTF
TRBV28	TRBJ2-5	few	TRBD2	TGTGCCAGCAGACTCGGACTAGCGAGACAAGAGACCCAGTACTTC	CASRLGLARQETQYF
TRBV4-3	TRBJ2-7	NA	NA	TGCGCCAGCAGCCAAGATAGGGGCAGCGTCTACGAGCAGTACTTC	CASSQDRGSVYEQYF
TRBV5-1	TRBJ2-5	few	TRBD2	TGCGCCAGCAGCGACCCCGACGCTGGTAGCGGGAGGCCCCAAGAGACCCAGTACTTC	CASSDPDAGSGRPQETQYF
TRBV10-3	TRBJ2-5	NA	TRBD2	TGTGCCATCAGTGAGTCCCAGACTAGCGGGAGGATCCAAGAGACCCAGTACTTC	CAISESQTSGRIQETQYF
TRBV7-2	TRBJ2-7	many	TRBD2	TGTGCCAGCAGCTTAAGAGGGACTAGCGCTGCCTACGAGCAGTACTTC	CASSLRGTSAAYEQYF
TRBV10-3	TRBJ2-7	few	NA	TGTGCCATCAGTGAGTCGCGCGCTAACGTGTTAGAGCAGTACTTC	CAISESRANVLEQYF
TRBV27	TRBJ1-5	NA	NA	TGTGCCAGCAGTTTATTAGGGGGTTACGGGAATCAGCCCCAGCATTTT	CASSLLGGYGNQPQHF
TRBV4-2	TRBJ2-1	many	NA	TGTGCCAGCATGGGGGGATACAATGAGCAGTTCTTC	CASMGGYNEQFF
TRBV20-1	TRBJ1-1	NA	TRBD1	TGCAGTGCTAGTGAGGGACAGGGGATTATCCGGAACACTGAAGCTTTCTTT	CSASEGQGIIRNTEAFF
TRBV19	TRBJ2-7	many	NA	TGTGCCAGTAGTATAGAGGGAGTCTACGAGCAGTACTTC	CASSIEGVYEQYF
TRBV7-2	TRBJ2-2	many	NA	TGTGCCAGCAGCTTAGTGTTGGGGACCGGGGAGCTGTTTTTT	CASSLVLGTGELFF
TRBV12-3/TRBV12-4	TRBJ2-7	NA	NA	TGTGCCAGCAGATACAGGGAAGGGAGGGAGCAGTACTTC	CASRYREGREQYF
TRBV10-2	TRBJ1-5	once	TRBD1	TGCGCCAGCAGTGAGTCGACAGGGCTAAATAATCAGCCCCAGCATTTT	CASSESTGLNNQPQHF
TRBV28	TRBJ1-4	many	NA	TGTGCCAGCAGTTTATCTTTCATGGGGTCGGGAAAACTGTTTTTT	CASSLSFMGSGKLFF
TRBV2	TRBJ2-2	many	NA	TGTGCCAGCAGTATGTCAGCTACCTGGGAGCTGTTTTTT	CASSMSATWELFF
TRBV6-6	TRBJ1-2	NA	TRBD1	TGTGCCAGCACCTATAACCCAGGGGGCTATGGCTACACCTTC	CASTYNPGGYGYTF
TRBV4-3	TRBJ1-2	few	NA	TGCGCCAGCAGCCAAGCAACGTCCCCTAACTATGGCTACACCTTC	CASSQATSPNYGYTF
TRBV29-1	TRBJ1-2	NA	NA	TGCAGCGTTAAGGGCAGGGAGGATGGCTACACCTTC	CSVKGREDGYTF
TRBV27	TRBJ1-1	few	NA	TGTGCCAGCAGTTTAAAGCCCGTGGGAGGGGTTCTGGAAGCTTTCTTT	CASSLKPVGGVLEAFF
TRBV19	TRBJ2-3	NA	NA	TGTGCCAGTAGTATGGATTGGCGCACAGATACGCAGTATTTT	CASSMDWRTDTQYF
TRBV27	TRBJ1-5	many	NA	TGTGCCAGCAGCCAGGGTACAAATCAGCCCCAGCATTTT	CASSQGTNQPQHF
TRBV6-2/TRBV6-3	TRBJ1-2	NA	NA	TGTGCCAGCAGTTTTCGACCGCTTCCTAACTATGGCTACACCTTC	CASSFRPLPNYGYTF
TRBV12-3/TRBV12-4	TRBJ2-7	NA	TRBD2	TGTGCCAGCAGCCTCCCCGGTAGCGGGCAAGAGCAGTACTTC	CASSLPGSGQEQYF
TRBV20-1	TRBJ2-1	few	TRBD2	TGCAGTGCTAGCACTAGCGGGAGTTCTTACAATGAGCAGTTCTTC	CSASTSGSSYNEQFF
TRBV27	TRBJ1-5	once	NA	TGTGCCAGCAGGTTAGCGGCTAGCACAGATACGCAGCATTTT	CASRLAASTDTQHF
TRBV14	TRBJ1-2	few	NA	TGTGCCAGCAGCCAAGATAGGGCAGTCTATGGCTACACCTTC	CASSQDRAVYGYTF
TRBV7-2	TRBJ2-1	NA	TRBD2	TGTGCCAGCAGCTTACTTTTGGGAGGGGATGAGCAGTTCTTC	CASSLLLGGDEQFF
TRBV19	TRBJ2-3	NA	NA	TGTGCCAGTAGTATGGGGCTACAGGCAGATACGCAGTATTTT	CASSMGLQADTQYF
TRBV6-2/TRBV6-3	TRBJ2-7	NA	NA	TGTGCCATCCAGGGATTATCAGCCTACGAGCAGTACTTC	CAIQGLSAYEQYF
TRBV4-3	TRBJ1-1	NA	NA	TGCGCCAGCAGCCAAGATAGAGATATGAACACTGAAGCTTTCTTT	CASSQDRDMNTEAFF
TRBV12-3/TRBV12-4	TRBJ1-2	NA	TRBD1	TGTGCCAGCAGTTTAGCCGGACAGGACTATGGCTACACCTTC	CASSLAGQDYGYTF
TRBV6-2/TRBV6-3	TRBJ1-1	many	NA	TGTGCCAGCAGTTACTTGGAAATCTACACTGAAGCTTTCTTT	CASSYLEIYTEAFF
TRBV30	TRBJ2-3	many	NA	TGTGCCTGGAGTGTGACTAGCACAGATACGCAGTATTTT	CAWSVTSTDTQYF
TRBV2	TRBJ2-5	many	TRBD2	TGTGCCAGCTCGACTAGCGGGGGGCAAGAGACCCAGTACTTC	CASSTSGGQETQYF
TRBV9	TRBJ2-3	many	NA	TGTGCCAGCAGCGTAGATGGGGACCTCACAGATACGCAGTATTTT	CASSVDGDLTDTQYF
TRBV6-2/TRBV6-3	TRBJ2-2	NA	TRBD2	TGTGCCAGCAGTTACGGCCCTAGCGGGATCACCGGGGAGCTGTTTTTT	CASSYGPSGITGELFF
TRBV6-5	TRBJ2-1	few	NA	TGTGCCAGCAGTCCCTGGAAGGGGAGCTACAATGAGCAGTTCTTC	CASSPWKGSYNEQFF
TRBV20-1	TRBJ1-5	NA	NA	TGCAGTGCTAGAAGTCGAGGGGGCAATCAGCCCCAGCATTTT	CSARSRGGNQPQHF
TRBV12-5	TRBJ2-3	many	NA	TGTGCTAGTGGTTTGGGCCGCCTGGGGACTTCGACTAGCACAGATACGCAGTATTTT	CASGLGRLGTSTSTDTQYF
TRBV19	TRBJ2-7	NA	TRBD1	TGTGCCACGACAGGGGTCCCCTACGAGCAGTACTTC	CATTGVPYEQYF